Listed here are 5 T cell receptor beta chains from one sample, sequenced in a study of breast tumors, draining lymph nodes, adjacent tissues. Samples came from axillary lymph nodes draining the breast cancer. One entry per CDR3 protein results from TCRdb running MiXCR on the multiplex PCR reads. Among 250,000 or so distinct CDR3 sequences listed, 30% to 35% were seen once. Sequenced sample: axillary lymph node tissue. Receptors were obtained from a female donor with breast cancer. Some clones in this sample may be carry-over from other donors' samples.

This clonotype was counted ten times or more. V and J are TRBV7-9 and TRBJ2-5; TRBD1 might be the D (5 bases). The CDR3 is 12 amino acids. Trimming shortened V by 4 bases and J by 3 bases, and 6 bases separated the two germline ends. Per germline, CDR1 SEHNR and CDR2 FQNEAQ (reference sequence). The CDR3 here is CASSSDKETQYF. The CDR3 coding sequence is TGTGCCAGCAGCTCGGACAAAGAGACCCAGTACTTC.

In regard to this clonotype: A much larger clone is a single base away; this may be a read error. The chain couples TRBV7-9 to TRBJ2-1; D might be TRBD1 (6 bases). Germline values: CDR1 SEHNR, CDR2 FQNEAQ (reference sequence). This CDR3 contains 13 residues. The CDR3 reads CAGSLTGANEQFF. As DNA, the CDR3 is TGTGCCGGCAGCTTGACAGGCGCCAATGAGCAGTTCTTC. The entire variable domain, with the rest obtained from reference TRBV7-9 and TRBJ2-1, is as follows: DTGVSQNPRHKITKRGQNVTFRCDPISEHNRLYWYRQTLGQGPEFLTYFQNEAQLEKSRLLSDRFSAERPKGSFSTLEIQRTEQGDSAMYLCAGSLTGANEQFFGPGTRLTVL.

This clonotype was counted a few times. The chain uses TRBV30 and TRBJ2-7, with 13 bases fitting TRBD2. The CDR3 is 15 residues long. The V gene's germline CDR1 is GTSNPN and CDR2 SVGIG (reference sequence). J was trimmed by 9 bases and V by 2 bases; bases with no gene match: 10. The CDR3 sequence is CAWSLLAGGAGGQYF. The CDR3 region has the DNA TGTGCCTGGAGTCTACTAGCGGGAGGGGCGGGGGGGCAGTACTTC.

As to this clonotype: A much larger clone lies one base from this, so it may be a read error. V and J are TRBV12-3 or TRBV12-4 and TRBJ1-2, with D hard to call. The CDR3 consists of 13 residues. V was clipped by 6 bases and J by 2 bases, with 10 bases between them. The CDR3 reads CASRIGRNYGYTF. In DNA form, the CDR3 reads TGTGCCAGCAGGATCGGACGGAACTATGGCTACACCTTC.

This clonotype was seen ten or more times. The V and J genes are TRBV19 and TRBJ1-3, with 7 bases lining up with TRBD1. Germline loops: CDR1 LNHDA, CDR2 SQIVND (reference sequence). The V and J ends lost 5 bases and 0 bases, in that order; junction bases with no gene match: 10. This CDR3 comprises 17 residues. In DNA form, the CDR3 reads TGTGCCAGTAGTGCGGGACAGCTTTCGACCTCTGGAAACACCATATATTTT. Translating gives CASSAGQLSTSGNTIYF.